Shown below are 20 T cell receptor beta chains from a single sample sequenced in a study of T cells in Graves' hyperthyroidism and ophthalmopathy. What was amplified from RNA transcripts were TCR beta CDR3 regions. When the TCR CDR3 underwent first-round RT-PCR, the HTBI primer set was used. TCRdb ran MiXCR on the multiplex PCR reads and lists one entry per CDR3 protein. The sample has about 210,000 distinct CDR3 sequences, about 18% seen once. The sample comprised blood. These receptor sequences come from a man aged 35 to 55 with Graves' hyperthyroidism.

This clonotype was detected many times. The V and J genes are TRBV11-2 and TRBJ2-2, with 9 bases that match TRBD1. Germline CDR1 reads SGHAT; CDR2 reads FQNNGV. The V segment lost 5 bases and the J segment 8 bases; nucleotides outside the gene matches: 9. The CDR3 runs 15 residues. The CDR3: CASSRDRVDGGELFF. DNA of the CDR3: TGTGCCAGCAGCCGGGACAGGGTCGATGGTGGGGAGCTGTTTTTT.

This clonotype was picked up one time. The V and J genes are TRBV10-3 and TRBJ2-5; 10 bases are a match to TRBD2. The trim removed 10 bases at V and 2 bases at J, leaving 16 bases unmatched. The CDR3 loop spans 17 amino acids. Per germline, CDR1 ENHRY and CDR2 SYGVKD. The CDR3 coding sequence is TGTGCCAGCAGAACGACACGAGAGCGGGGGGGACAAGAGACCCAGTACTTC. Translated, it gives CASRTTRERGGQETQYF.

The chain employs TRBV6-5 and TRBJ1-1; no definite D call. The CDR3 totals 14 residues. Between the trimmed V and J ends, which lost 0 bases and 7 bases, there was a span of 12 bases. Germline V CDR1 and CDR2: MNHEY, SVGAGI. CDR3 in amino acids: CASSYSGGNDEAFF. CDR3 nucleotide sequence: TGTGCCAGCAGTTACTCAGGAGGGAACGATGAAGCTTTCTTT.

CDR3 amino acids: CASGIGGEQFF. Here the CDR3 DNA reads TGTGCCAGCGGGATAGGGGGTGAGCAGTTCTTC. V and J are TRBV2 and TRBJ2-1, with a possible D match to TRBD1 (6 bases). This CDR3 region has 11 residues. CDR1 is SNHLY and CDR2 is FYNNEI in the germline V gene. V dropped 8 bases and J dropped 9 bases, with 11 bases sitting between them.

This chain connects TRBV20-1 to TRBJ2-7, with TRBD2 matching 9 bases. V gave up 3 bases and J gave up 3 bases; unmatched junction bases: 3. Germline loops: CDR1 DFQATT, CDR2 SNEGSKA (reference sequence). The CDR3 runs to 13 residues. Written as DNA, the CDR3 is TGCAGTGCTAGGGGGACTAGCCGCTACGAGCAGTACTTC. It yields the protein CSARGTSRYEQYF.

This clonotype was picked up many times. CDR3 residues: CASSQDVGGATEAFF. CDR3 nucleotide sequence: TGCGCCAGCAGCCAAGATGTGGGGGGGGCGACTGAAGCTTTCTTT. V is TRBV4-3 and J is TRBJ1-1; TRBD1 might be the D (6 bases). CDR3 length equals 15 residues. The ends were cut back, 0 bases at V and 5 bases at J, with 13 bases in the middle. CDR1 and CDR2 (germline): LGHNA, YSLEER.

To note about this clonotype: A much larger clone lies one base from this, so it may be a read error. The CDR3 coding sequence is TGCAGTACACGGACAGGGTCGAGCACCGGGGAGCTGCTTTTT. This encodes CSTRTGSSTGELLF. The chain recombines TRBV20-1 with TRBJ2-2; 8 nucleotides align to TRBD1. The CDR3 sequence is 14 residues long. Germline lookup yields CDR1 DFQATT and CDR2 SNEGSKA (reference sequence).

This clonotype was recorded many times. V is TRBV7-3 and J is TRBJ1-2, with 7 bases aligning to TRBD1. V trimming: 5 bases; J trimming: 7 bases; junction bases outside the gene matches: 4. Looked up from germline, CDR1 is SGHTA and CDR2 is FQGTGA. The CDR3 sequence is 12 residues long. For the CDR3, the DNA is TGTGCCAGCAGCGACAGGGACGGTGGCTACACCTTC. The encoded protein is CASSDRDGGYTF.

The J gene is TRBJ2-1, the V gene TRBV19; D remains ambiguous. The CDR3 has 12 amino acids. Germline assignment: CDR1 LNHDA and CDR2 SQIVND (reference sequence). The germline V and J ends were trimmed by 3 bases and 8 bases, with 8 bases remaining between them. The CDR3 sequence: CASSMREDEQFF. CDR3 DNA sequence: TGTGCCAGTAGTATGAGAGAGGATGAGCAGTTCTTC.

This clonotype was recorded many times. Here the CDR3 DNA reads TGCAGTGCTAGAGCGGCATCTTCCTACGAGCAGTACTTC. This sequence encodes CSARAASSYEQYF. The V call is TRBV20-1, the J call TRBJ2-7; D gene uncertain. This CDR3 contains 13 residues. V lost 1 base, J lost 1 base, and 8 bases lay in between. CDR1 is DFQATT, CDR2 SNEGSKA, per germline (reference sequence).

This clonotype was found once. Here the CDR3 reads CASSYRGRDEQFF. For the CDR3, the DNA is TGTGCCAGCAGTTACCGGGGCAGGGATGAGCAGTTCTTC. The chain carries TRBV6-5 and TRBJ2-1; TRBD1 or TRBD2 may be the D gene (5 bases each). This CDR3 contains 13 residues. The germline CDR1 and CDR2 sequences are MNHEY and SVGAGI. Deletions cut 2 bases from V and 8 bases from J, with 10 bases between.

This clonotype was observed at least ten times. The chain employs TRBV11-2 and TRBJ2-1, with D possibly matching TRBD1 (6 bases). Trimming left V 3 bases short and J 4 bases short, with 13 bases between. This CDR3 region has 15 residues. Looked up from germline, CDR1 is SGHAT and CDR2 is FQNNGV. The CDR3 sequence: CASSFTQGTYNEQFF. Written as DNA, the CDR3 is TGTGCCAGCAGCTTCACACAGGGTACTTACAATGAGCAGTTCTTC.

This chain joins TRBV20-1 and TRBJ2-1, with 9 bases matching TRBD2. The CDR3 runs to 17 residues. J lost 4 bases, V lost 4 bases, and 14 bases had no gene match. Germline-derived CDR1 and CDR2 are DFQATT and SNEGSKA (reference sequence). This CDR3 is CSATTLDWTSAYNEQFF. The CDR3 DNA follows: TGCAGTGCTACAACCCTAGACTGGACTAGCGCTTACAATGAGCAGTTCTTC.

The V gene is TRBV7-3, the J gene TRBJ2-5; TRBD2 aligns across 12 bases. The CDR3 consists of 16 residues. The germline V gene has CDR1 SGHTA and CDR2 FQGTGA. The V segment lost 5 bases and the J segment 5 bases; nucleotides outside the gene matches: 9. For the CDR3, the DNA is TGTGCCAGCAGCCGACTAGCGGGGGCCGAAGTGGAGACCCAGTACTTC. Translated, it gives CASSRLAGAEVETQYF.

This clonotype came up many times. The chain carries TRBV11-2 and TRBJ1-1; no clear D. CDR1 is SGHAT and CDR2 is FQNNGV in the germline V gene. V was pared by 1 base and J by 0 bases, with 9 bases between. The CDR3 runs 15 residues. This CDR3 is CASSLVGNMNTEAFF. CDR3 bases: TGTGCCAGCAGCTTAGTCGGGAATATGAACACTGAAGCTTTCTTT. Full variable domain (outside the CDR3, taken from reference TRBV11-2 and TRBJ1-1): EAGVAQSPRYKIIEKRQSVAFWCNPISGHATLYWYQQILGQGPKLLIQFQNNGVVDDSQLPKDRFSAERLKGVDSTLKIQPAKLEDSAVYLCASSLVGNMNTEAFFGQGTRLTVV.

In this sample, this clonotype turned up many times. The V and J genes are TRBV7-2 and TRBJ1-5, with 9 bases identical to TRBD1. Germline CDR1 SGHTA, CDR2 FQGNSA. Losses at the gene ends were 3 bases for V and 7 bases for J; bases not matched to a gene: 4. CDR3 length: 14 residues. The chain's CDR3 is CASSLTGGGQPQHF. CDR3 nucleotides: TGTGCCAGCAGCTTGACAGGGGGAGGCCAGCCCCAGCATTTT.

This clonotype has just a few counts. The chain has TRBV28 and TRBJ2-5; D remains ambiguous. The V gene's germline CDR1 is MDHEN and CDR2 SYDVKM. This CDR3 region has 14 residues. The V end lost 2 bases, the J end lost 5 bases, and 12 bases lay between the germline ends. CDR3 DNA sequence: TGTGCCAGCAGTTTAGCAGATACCCAGGAGACCCAGTACTTC. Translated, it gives CASSLADTQETQYF.

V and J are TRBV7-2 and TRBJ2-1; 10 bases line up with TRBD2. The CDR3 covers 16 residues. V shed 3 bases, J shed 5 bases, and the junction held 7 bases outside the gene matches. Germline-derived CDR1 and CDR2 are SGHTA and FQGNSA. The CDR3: CASSLESGLAHNEQFF. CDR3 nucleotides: TGTGCCAGCAGCTTGGAGTCGGGACTAGCGCACAATGAGCAGTTCTTC.

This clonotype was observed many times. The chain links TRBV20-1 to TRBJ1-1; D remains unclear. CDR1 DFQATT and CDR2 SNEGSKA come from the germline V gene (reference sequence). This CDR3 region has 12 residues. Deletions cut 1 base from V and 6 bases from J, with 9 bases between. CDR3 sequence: CSARGLISEAFF. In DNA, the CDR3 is TGCAGTGCTAGAGGACTCATTTCTGAAGCTTTCTTT.

CDR3: CASRSNRVISEKLFF. CDR3 DNA: TGTGCCAGCAGGTCTAACAGGGTAATAAGTGAAAAACTGTTTTTT. The chain uses TRBV28 and TRBJ1-4, with a weak D call TRBD1 (6 bases). Trimming cost V 6 bases and J 7 bases, with 18 bases left between them. The CDR3 length is 15 residues. CDR1 is MDHEN and CDR2 is SYDVKM in the germline V gene.